The rows below give T cell receptor beta chains drawn from one sample of a study of cytomegalovirus exposure and HLA in healthy donors. Method: immunoSEQ multiplex PCR; TCRdb's copy keeps in-frame clones and lacks some. The repertoire holds 63,000 or so clones, with about 70% as singletons. The specimen was PBMCs. The receptors here all came from a woman in her twenties or thirties in good health and CMV-seropositive. Each CDR3 is given with its conserved first and last residue. Clone size is not always given. Where it is, it says once, few, many or a class for expanded clones.

TRBV28	NA	TRBJ2-3	CASSLLSRLSTDTQYF
TRBV5-1	NA	TRBJ2-5	CASSLGEGLETQYF
TRBV5-6	NA	TRBJ1-5	CASSLEGGSNQPQHF
TRBV29-1	once	TRBJ2-5	CSVSRGETQYF
TRBV4-2	few	TRBJ2-7	CASSQAPGGNYEQYF
TRBV4-2	few	TRBJ2-7	CASSHVSTSGYSYEQYF
TRBV6-1	NA	TRBJ2-1	CASSLGLARDEQFF
TRBV28	NA	TRBJ2-3	CASSPAAGDTQYF
TRBV29-1	NA	TRBJ2-3	CSVGQQTSTDTQYF
TRBV4-1	NA	TRBJ2-5	CASSLLAGVPQETQYF
TRBV28	NA	TRBJ1-1	CASSPYRGRDTEAFF
TRBV4-1	NA	TRBJ1-5	CASSQDPRGGNQPQHF
TRBV28	NA	TRBJ2-7	CASRTGRHEQYF
TRBV7-2	once	TRBJ1-6	CASSLTSLTLHF
TRBV4-1	NA	TRBJ2-1	CASSQAGQGDNEQFF
TRBV4-1	NA	TRBJ1-1	CASSLRGFGTEAFF
TRBV6-5	NA	TRBJ1-2	CASSYSGQGGYGYTF
TRBV5-6	few	TRBJ2-7	CASSLNRYEQYF
TRBV6-4	NA	TRBJ2-1	CASSDVAGGENEQFF
TRBV6-4	NA	TRBJ1-4	CASSEGQGNEKLFF
TRBV6-4	NA	TRBJ2-7	CASSLSGGRAYREQYF
TRBV4-1	NA	TRBJ2-2	CASSSGTGPTGELFF
TRBV6-5	NA	TRBJ1-5	CASSPVGAGNQPQHF
TRBV28	NA	TRBJ1-2	CASSAGTGGTNYGYTF
TRBV9	NA	TRBJ2-7	CASSSGLAAPYEQYF
TRBV5-1	NA	TRBJ1-2	CASSRSYGGDNYGYTF
TRBV7-3	once	TRBJ2-7	CASSSTGGYEQYF
TRBV30	NA	TRBJ1-5	CAWSVRQGQRQPQHF
TRBV5-6	NA	TRBJ1-1	CASSWDRTGEAFF
TRBV7-6	NA	NA	CASSLAGHLPYEQYF
TRBV28	few	TRBJ1-5	CASLRPGQGNQPQHF
TRBV7-9	few	TRBJ2-7	CASTLSGGVYEQYF
TRBV4-2	NA	TRBJ2-1	CASSQARTGGHNEQFF
TRBV11-2	NA	TRBJ2-6	CASSPLVWGAGANVLTF
TRBV4-3	NA	TRBJ1-5	CASSQGKDRDQPQHF
TRBV6-5	NA	TRBJ1-3	CASSPRGGGNTIYF
TRBV27	NA	TRBJ2-1	CASSQYASSYNEQFF
TRBV4-1	few	TRBJ2-3	CASSLGTGVVTQYF